This T cell receptor (beta chain) came from a study of blood T cell repertoires in COVID-19. Study-wide background: Donors in the United States, Italy and Spain gave samples during acute or convalescent COVID-19.

TCRdb keeps only in-frame clones here, not all; method: immunoSEQ multiplex PCR. Here the sample spans some 150,000 clones, around 82% being singletons. The germline gives CDR1 SGHRS, CDR2 YFSETQ. CDR3 length: 16 amino acids. Trimming stripped 0 bases from V and 2 bases from J, with 12 bases between. This chain uses TRBV5-1 with TRBJ1-3; TRBD1 is a possible D gene (5 bases). This clonotype originated in a woman between 50 and 59 years old with acute or convalescent COVID-19. The specimen was peripheral blood. CDR3 nucleotide sequence: TGCGCCAGCAGCTTGGTGGCGGGGCCTGCTGGAAACACCATATATTTT. It yields the protein CASSLVAGPAGNTIYF.